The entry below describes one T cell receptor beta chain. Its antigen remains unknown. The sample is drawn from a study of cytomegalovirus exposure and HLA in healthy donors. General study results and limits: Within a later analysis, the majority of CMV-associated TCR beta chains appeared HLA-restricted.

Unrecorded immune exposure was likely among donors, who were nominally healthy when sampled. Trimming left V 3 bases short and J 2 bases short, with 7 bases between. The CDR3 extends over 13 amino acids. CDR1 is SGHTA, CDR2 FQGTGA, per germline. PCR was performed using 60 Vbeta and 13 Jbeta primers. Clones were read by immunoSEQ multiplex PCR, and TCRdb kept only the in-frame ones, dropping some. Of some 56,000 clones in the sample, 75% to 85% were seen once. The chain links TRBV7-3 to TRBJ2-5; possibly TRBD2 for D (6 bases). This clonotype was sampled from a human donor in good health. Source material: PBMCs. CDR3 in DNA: TGTGCCAGCAGCTTTGGGGGGCAAGAGACCCAGTACTTC. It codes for CASSFGGQETQYF.